The 31 T cell receptor beta chains in this list originate from one sample, sequenced in a study of blood T cell repertoires in COVID-19. Sequenced by immunoSEQ multiplex PCR; TCRdb stores in-frame clones only, minus some. The table has tens of thousands of clones, around 89% seen once. The specimen was peripheral blood. The receptors were sampled from a man aged 70 or older with active or convalescent COVID-19.

CDR3 residues: CASTGHEVTEAFF. In nucleotides, the CDR3 is TGTGCCAGCACCGGACATGAGGTCACTGAAGCTTTCTTT. V usage is TRBV7-9 and J usage is TRBJ1-1; TRBD1 might be the D (5 bases). From germline, CDR1 is SEHNR and CDR2 FQNEAQ (reference sequence). Between the trimmed V and J ends, which lost 7 bases and 4 bases, there was a span of 13 bases. This CDR3 has 13 residues.

This clone occurred once. The gene calls are TRBV19 and TRBJ1-3; a weak D match, TRBD1 (5 bases). With 5 bases removed from V and 3 bases from J, the gap between germline ends came to 14 bases. This CDR3 is 15 amino acids long. Germline CDR1 is LNHDA and CDR2 is SQIVND (reference sequence). As DNA, the CDR3 is TGTGCCAGTAGTCTGCCCCGGGACTTTGGAAACACCATATATTTT. Translation: CASSLPRDFGNTIYF.

This chain links TRBV28 with TRBJ2-7, with TRBD2 matching over 10 bases. Germline V gene sequence: CDR1 MDHEN, CDR2 SYDVKM. This CDR3 has 14 amino acids. The V and J ends lost 6 bases and 3 bases, in that order; junction bases with no gene match: 5. This chain's CDR3 is CASSLTSGLYEQYF. As DNA, the CDR3 is TGTGCCAGCAGCCTGACTAGCGGGCTCTACGAGCAGTACTTC.

The chain uses TRBV6-2 or TRBV6-3 and TRBJ2-7; 10 bases match TRBD2. Germline lookup yields CDR1 MNHEY and CDR2 SVGEGT. Unmatched junction bases numbered 5, after V lost 0 bases and J lost 0 bases. This CDR3 is built from 17 residues. The DNA for the CDR3 is TGTGCCAGCAGTTACTCGACCACTAGCGGGGCCTCCTACGAGCAGTACTTC. Encoded protein: CASSYSTTSGASYEQYF.

The chain recombines TRBV7-9 with TRBJ2-3, with 8 positions matching TRBD2. This CDR3 region has 15 residues. The J segment lost 4 bases and the V segment lost 2 bases, leaving 5 bases of the junction unmatched. CDR1 SEHNR and CDR2 FQNEAQ come from the germline V gene (reference sequence). CDR3 amino acids: CASSLSRGGSDTQYF. The DNA of the CDR3 is TGTGCCAGCAGCTTATCCCGGGGGGGTTCAGATACGCAGTATTTT.

This chain joins TRBV5-1 and TRBJ2-5, with 14 bases identical to TRBD2. This CDR3 contains 17 residues. Germline V gene data show CDR1 as SGHRS and CDR2 as YFSETQ. Trimming removed 3 bases from V and 2 bases from J; junction bases left unmatched: 6. In DNA, the CDR3 is TGCGCCAGCAGCTCGGGCGGGACTAGCGGGGGACAAGAGACCCAGTACTTC. Translated, it gives CASSSGGTSGGQETQYF.

This rearrangement joins TRBV10-3 to TRBJ1-2, with 8 bases that match TRBD1. CDR1 is ENHRY and CDR2 is SYGVKD in the germline V gene. This CDR3 contains 13 residues. J was trimmed by 5 bases and V by 7 bases; bases with no gene match: 6. The CDR3, as DNA: TGTGCCATCAATCCAGGGGGCGAGTATGGCTACACCTTC. This translates into CAINPGGEYGYTF.

The chain uses TRBV12-5 and TRBJ1-1, with TRBD1 matching 8 bases. Trimming took 5 bases from V and 6 from J; bases not matched to a gene: 14. The germline V gene encodes CDR1 LGHNT and CDR2 FRNRAP. The CDR3 is 16 amino acids. The chain's CDR3 is CASGLGRGRGLAEAFF. CDR3 DNA: TGTGCTAGTGGTCTCGGTCGTGGCAGGGGGCTGGCTGAAGCTTTCTTT.

The chain combines TRBV15 with TRBJ1-1, with D maybe TRBD1 (5 bases). The CDR3 has 15 amino acids. Looked up from germline, CDR1 is LNHNV and CDR2 is YYDKDF (reference sequence). The V end was cut by 1 base, the J end by 0 bases, with 9 bases between. The CDR3 loop reads CATSRGQRMNTEAFF. The CDR3 nucleotides are TGTGCCACCAGCAGAGGACAGAGAATGAACACTGAAGCTTTCTTT.

The CDR3 protein is CSASRSGGWGSPLHF. Written as DNA, the CDR3 is TGCAGTGCTAGTCGCTCAGGGGGCTGGGGCTCACCCCTCCACTTT. The rearrangement links TRBV20-1 to TRBJ1-6; 8 nucleotides line up with TRBD1. This CDR3 spans 15 amino acids. Germline CDR1 reads DFQATT; CDR2 reads SNEGSKA (reference sequence). V lost 3 bases and J lost 10; bases outside the gene matches: 11.

The chain links TRBV28 to TRBJ1-4; D is possibly TRBD1 (5 bases). V lost 3 bases to trimming and J lost 6 bases, with 11 bases between them. Germline CDR1 reads MDHEN; CDR2 reads SYDVKM. This CDR3 spans 14 amino acids. CDR3 in DNA: TGTGCCAGCAGTTTTTTAAGCAGGGATGAAAAACTGTTTTTT. Translation gives CASSFLSRDEKLFF.

V gene TRBV6-2 or TRBV6-3 combines with J gene TRBJ2-2; the match to TRBD2 covers 8 bases. Germline V lookup: CDR1 MNHEY, CDR2 SVGEGT. The ends lost 5 bases at V and 4 bases at J; junction bases unmatched: 15. This CDR3 is 18 amino acids long. The CDR3 region has the DNA TGTGCCAGCAGTAGCCTAGCGGGCCTTTTTTCACCCACCGGGGAGCTGTTTTTT. Its translation: CASSSLAGLFSPTGELFF.

V is TRBV18 and J is TRBJ1-1, with D possibly being TRBD1 (6 bases). The V and J ends lost 3 bases and 6 bases respectively, with 11 bases between them. CDR1 KGHSH and CDR2 LQKENI come from the germline V gene. The CDR3 is made up of 13 amino acids. The CDR3 nucleotides read TGTGCCAGCTCACCCACCCCAGGGGCTGAAGCTTTCTTT. Amino acids: CASSPTPGAEAFF.

This clone showed up just once. V usage is TRBV7-8 and J usage is TRBJ2-5, with 7 bases that match TRBD2. The germline gives CDR1 SGHVS, CDR2 FQNEAQ. The junction had 6 bases not matched to a gene; V was cut back by 0 bases and J by 2 bases. The CDR3 covers 16 residues. CDR3 region: CASSLAGGPSQETQYF. The DNA of the CDR3 is TGTGCCAGCAGCTTAGCGGGAGGGCCGTCTCAAGAGACCCAGTACTTC. The full variable domain, in which reference TRBV7-8 and TRBJ2-5 provide the parts outside the CDR3, is GAGVSQSPRYKVAKRGQDVALRCDPISGHVSLFWYQQALGQGPEFLTYFQNEAQLDKSGLPSDRFFAERPEGSVSTLKIQRTQQEDSAVYLCASSLAGGPSQETQYFGPGTRLLVL.

This clone was counted a single time. J is TRBJ1-5 and V is TRBV28; 9 nucleotides line up with TRBD1. The V segment lost 7 bases and the J segment 7 bases; nucleotides outside the gene matches: 14. Germline V lookup: CDR1 MDHEN, CDR2 SYDVKM. The CDR3 runs to 16 residues. The CDR3 DNA reads TGTGCCAGCACCCTAGGGACAGGGACTTTAGGACAGCCCCAGCATTTT. The encoded protein is CASTLGTGTLGQPQHF.

This clone was seen a handful of times. V usage is TRBV4-1 and J usage is TRBJ1-5; D is undetermined. Trimming shortened V by 0 bases and J by 1 base, and 13 bases separated the two germline ends. Germline CDR1 and CDR2: MGHRA and YSYEKL. This CDR3 region has 17 residues. CDR3 bases: TGCGCCAGCAGCCAAGAGTGGTTGGCTTCGAGCAATCAGCCCCAGCATTTT. This encodes CASSQEWLASSNQPQHF.

The chain uses TRBV30 and TRBJ2-7, with TRBD2 matching over 14 bases. The length of the CDR3 is 17 residues. The ends lost 6 bases at V and 0 bases at J; junction bases unmatched: 10. Germline-derived CDR1 and CDR2 are GTSNPN and SVGIG (reference sequence). CDR3 sequence (DNA): TGTGCCTGCTTCAGTTTTGGGACTAGCGGGAGCTCCTACGAGCAGTACTTC. Protein sequence: CACFSFGTSGSSYEQYF.

The CDR3 nucleotides are TGTGCCAGCAGCCGCGGCTACCGCCCCGACTACAATGAGCAGTTCTTC. Its translation: CASSRGYRPDYNEQFF. The chain couples TRBV3-1 (or the pseudogene TRBV3-2) to TRBJ2-1; no firm D call. Germline V gives CDR1 LGHDT, CDR2 YNNKEL (reference sequence). The CDR3 loop spans 16 amino acids. Deletions cut 4 bases from V and 3 bases from J, with 16 bases between.

This clone is a singleton in its sample. The rearrangement uses TRBV11-2 and TRBJ1-5; D is unclear. V was clipped by 2 bases and J by 2 bases, with 4 bases between them. This CDR3 has 13 amino acids. Germline V gene sequence: CDR1 SGHAT, CDR2 FQNNGV. DNA of the CDR3: TGTGCCAGCAGCTTACGCGGCAATCAGCCCCAGCATTTT. It is translated as CASSLRGNQPQHF.

This clone was observed a single time. This chain connects TRBV4-2 to TRBJ1-5; the match to TRBD1 covers 7 bases. The CDR3 length is 15 residues. V lost 0 bases, J lost 6 bases, and 5 bases stayed unmatched. CDR1 is LGHNA and CDR2 is YNFKEQ in the germline V gene. CDR3 nucleotides: TGTGCCAGCAGCCAAGAATGGACAGGAGGTCAGCCCCAGCATTTT. Amino acids: CASSQEWTGGQPQHF.

The J gene is TRBJ1-2, the V gene TRBV18, with TRBD1 as a possible D gene (6 bases). Germline V gene data show CDR1 as KGHSH and CDR2 as LQKENI. The CDR3 extends over 14 amino acids. The V end lost 5 bases, the J end lost 1 base, and 11 bases lay between the germline ends. The CDR3 nucleotides are TGTGCCAGCTCAACGGACAGCAATAACTATGGCTACACCTTC. It yields the protein CASSTDSNNYGYTF.

The CDR3 bases are TGTGCCAGCACTCTCAGGAACACTGAAGCTTTCTTT. The encoded protein is CASTLRNTEAFF. V is TRBV2 and J is TRBJ1-1, with D unclear. Trimming shortened V by 7 bases and J by 1 base, and 7 bases separated the two germline ends. The CDR3 spans 12 residues. CDR1 and CDR2 from the germline V gene are SNHLY and FYNNEI.

The chain couples TRBV25-1 to TRBJ2-3; 8 nucleotides align to TRBD1. V lost 6 bases to trimming and J lost 0 bases; unmatched junction nucleotides: 8. Germline V gene lookup returns CDR1 MGHDK and CDR2 SYGVNS. The CDR3 sequence is 16 residues long. In nucleotides, the CDR3 is TGTGCCAGCAGCCCTGCCGGGACAGGAAGCACAGATACGCAGTATTTT. It encodes CASSPAGTGSTDTQYF.

This rearrangement joins TRBV18 to TRBJ2-7; 10 nucleotides match TRBD2. The CDR3 runs 14 residues. V was clipped by 4 bases and J by 0 bases; unmatched bases: 0. Per the germline V gene, CDR1 is KGHSH and CDR2 is LQKENI. The CDR3 sequence is CASSQREGSYEQYF. In nucleotides, the CDR3 is TGTGCCAGCTCACAGCGGGAGGGCTCCTACGAGCAGTACTTC.

Regarding this clone: The sample holds other DNA sequences that translate to the same CDR3. This rearrangement joins TRBV9 to TRBJ1-1; TRBD1 matches at 8 bases. The germline gives CDR1 SGDLS, CDR2 YYNGEE. The ends lost 0 bases at V and 2 bases at J; junction bases unmatched: 3. The CDR3 has 15 residues. CDR3 region: CASSVGTGSNTEAFF. In DNA, the CDR3 is TGTGCCAGCAGCGTAGGGACAGGGAGCAACACTGAAGCTTTCTTT.

The chain combines TRBV20-1 with TRBJ1-3, with unresolved D. This CDR3 comprises 11 residues. The germline gives CDR1 DFQATT, CDR2 SNEGSKA (reference sequence). Trimming took 2 bases from V and 4 from J, leaving 3 bases between them. The chain's CDR3 is CSARSGNTIYF. CDR3 in DNA: TGCAGTGCTAGATCGGGAAACACCATATATTTT.

This chain uses TRBV5-4 with TRBJ2-3, with a tentative D call TRBD2 (5 bases). The CDR3 has 15 amino acids. The V gene's germline CDR1 is SGHNT and CDR2 YYREEE (reference sequence). Trimming removed 0 bases at V and 5 bases at J, with 13 bases between. CDR3 DNA sequence: TGTGCCAGCAGCTTGGTCGGAGGCGCGGGAGATACGCAGTATTTT. This gives the protein CASSLVGGAGDTQYF.

The chain recombines TRBV7-9 with TRBJ1-1, with 8 bases that match TRBD1. Germline CDR1 and CDR2: SEHNR and FQNEAQ (reference sequence). The CDR3 has 16 residues. J lost 3 bases, V lost 7 bases, and 13 bases had no gene match. The CDR3 region has the DNA TGTGCCAGCAACCCTGGACAGGGTCGGATGGACACTGAAGCTTTCTTT. Protein: CASNPGQGRMDTEAFF.

This rearrangement joins TRBV2 to TRBJ1-6, with 9 nucleotides matching TRBD1. The germline V gene has CDR1 SNHLY and CDR2 FYNNEI. The CDR3 is made up of 15 amino acids. J was trimmed by 7 bases and V by 6 bases; bases with no gene match: 7. CDR3 region: CASRGQGLENSPLHF. For the CDR3, the DNA is TGTGCCAGCAGGGGACAGGGACTAGAGAATTCACCCCTCCACTTT.

V and J are TRBV28 and TRBJ1-1; tentative D call: TRBD1 (6 bases). With 5 bases removed from V and 8 bases from J, the gap between germline ends came to 15 bases. CDR1 and CDR2 from the germline V gene are MDHEN and SYDVKM. The CDR3 consists of 13 residues. The chain's CDR3 is CASSPLLQGEAFF. DNA for the CDR3: TGTGCCAGCAGTCCACTATTGCAGGGGGAAGCTTTCTTT. The entire variable domain, with the rest obtained from reference TRBV28 and TRBJ1-1, is as follows: DVKVTQSSRYLVKRTGEKVFLECVQDMDHENMFWYRQDPGLGLRLIYFSYDVKMKEKGDIPEGYSVSREKKERFSLILESASTNQTSMYLCASSPLLQGEAFFGQGTRLTVV.

The chain combines TRBV5-4 with TRBJ2-3; 10 bases match TRBD2. V gave up 1 base and J gave up 0 bases; unmatched junction bases: 8. In germline, CDR1 is SGHNT, CDR2 YYREEE (reference sequence). The CDR3 has 18 residues. The CDR3 sequence is CASSLRGLADTSTDTQYF. CDR3 DNA sequence: TGTGCCAGCAGCTTGAGAGGACTAGCGGATACTAGCACAGATACGCAGTATTTT.